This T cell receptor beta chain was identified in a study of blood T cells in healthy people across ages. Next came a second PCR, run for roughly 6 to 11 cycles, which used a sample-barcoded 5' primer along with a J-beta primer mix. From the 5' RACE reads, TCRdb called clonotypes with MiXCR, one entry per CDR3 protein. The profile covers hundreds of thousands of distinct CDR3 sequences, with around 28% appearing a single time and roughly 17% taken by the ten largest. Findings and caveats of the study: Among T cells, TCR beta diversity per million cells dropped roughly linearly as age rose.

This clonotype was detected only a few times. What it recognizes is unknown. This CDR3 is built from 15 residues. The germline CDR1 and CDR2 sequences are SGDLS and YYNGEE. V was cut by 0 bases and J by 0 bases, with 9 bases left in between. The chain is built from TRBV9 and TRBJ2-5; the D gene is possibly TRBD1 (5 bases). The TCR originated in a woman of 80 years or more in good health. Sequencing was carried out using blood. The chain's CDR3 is CASSVGGEYQETQYF. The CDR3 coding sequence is TGTGCCAGCAGCGTAGGGGGCGAGTACCAAGAGACCCAGTACTTC.